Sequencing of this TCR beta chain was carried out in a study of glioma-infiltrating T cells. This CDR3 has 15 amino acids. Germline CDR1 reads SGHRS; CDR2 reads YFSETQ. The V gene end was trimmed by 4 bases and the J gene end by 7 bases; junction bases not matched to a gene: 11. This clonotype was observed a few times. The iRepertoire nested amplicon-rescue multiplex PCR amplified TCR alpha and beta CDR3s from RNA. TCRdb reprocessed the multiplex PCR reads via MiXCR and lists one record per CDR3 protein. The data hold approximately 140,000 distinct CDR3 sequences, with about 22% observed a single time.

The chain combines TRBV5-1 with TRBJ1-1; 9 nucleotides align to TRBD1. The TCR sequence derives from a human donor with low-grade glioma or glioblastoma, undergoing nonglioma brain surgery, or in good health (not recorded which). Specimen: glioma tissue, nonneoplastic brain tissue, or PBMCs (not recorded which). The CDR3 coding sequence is TGCGCCAGCAGCCGCGAGGGACAGGGAGGTGTTGAAGCTTTCTTT. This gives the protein CASSREGQGGVEAFF.